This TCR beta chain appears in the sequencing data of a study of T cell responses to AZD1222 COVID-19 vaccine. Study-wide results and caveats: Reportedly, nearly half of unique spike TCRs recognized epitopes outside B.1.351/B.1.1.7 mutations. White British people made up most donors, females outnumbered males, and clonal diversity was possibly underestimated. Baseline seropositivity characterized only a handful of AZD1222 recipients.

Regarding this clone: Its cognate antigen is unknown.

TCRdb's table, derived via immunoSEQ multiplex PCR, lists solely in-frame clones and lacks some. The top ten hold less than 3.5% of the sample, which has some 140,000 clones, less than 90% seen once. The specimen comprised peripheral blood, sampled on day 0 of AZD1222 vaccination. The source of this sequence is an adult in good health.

Written as DNA, the CDR3 is TGTGCCACCAGCAGAGATGGACAAGCCACAGATACGCAGTATTTT. Protein product: CATSRDGQATDTQYF. The chain uses TRBV15 and TRBJ2-3; D is possibly TRBD1 (5 bases). V was trimmed by 0 bases and J by 2 bases, leaving 9 bases between them. This CDR3 has 15 residues. Per the germline V gene, CDR1 is LNHNV and CDR2 is YYDKDF (reference sequence).